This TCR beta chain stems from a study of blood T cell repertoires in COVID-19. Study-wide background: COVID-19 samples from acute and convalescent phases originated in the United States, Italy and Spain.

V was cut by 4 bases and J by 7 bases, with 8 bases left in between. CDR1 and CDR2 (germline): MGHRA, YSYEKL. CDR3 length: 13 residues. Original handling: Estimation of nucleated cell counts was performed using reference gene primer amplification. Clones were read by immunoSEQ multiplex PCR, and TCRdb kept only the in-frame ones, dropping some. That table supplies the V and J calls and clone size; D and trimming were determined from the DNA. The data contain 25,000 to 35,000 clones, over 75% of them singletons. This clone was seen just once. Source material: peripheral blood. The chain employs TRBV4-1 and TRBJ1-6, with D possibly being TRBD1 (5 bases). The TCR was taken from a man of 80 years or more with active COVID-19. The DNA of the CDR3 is TGCGCCAGCAGCCGAAGACAGAATTCACCCCTCCACTTT. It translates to CASSRRQNSPLHF.